What follows are 30 T cell receptor beta chains derived from one specimen sequenced in a study of cytomegalovirus exposure and HLA in healthy donors. PCR amplification relied on 60 Vbeta primers (plus 13 Jbeta primers). Clones were sequenced by immunoSEQ multiplex PCR, and TCRdb holds only the in-frame ones, with some missing. The profile shows about 160,000 clones, roughly 82% of them singletons. The sequenced material came from PBMCs. The source of these receptors is a man between 45 and 60 years old in good health and CMV-seropositive.

The genes are TRBV2 and TRBJ2-7, with D possibly TRBD2 on 5 matching bases. Trimming cost V 4 bases and J 4 bases, with 17 bases left between them. The CDR3 sequence is 15 residues long. Germline CDR1 reads SNHLY; CDR2 reads FYNNEI. The CDR3 reads CASSASRRPGYEQYF. CDR3 in DNA: TGTGCCAGCAGTGCCTCCCGGAGGCCGGGATACGAGCAGTACTTC.

The chain links TRBV14 to TRBJ2-1; no definite D call. The V and J ends lost 7 bases and 6 bases respectively, with 13 bases between them. From germline, CDR1 is SGHDN and CDR2 FVKESK. The CDR3 has 13 residues. CDR3: CASNPRNGNEQFF. The CDR3 DNA sequence: TGTGCCAGCAATCCCAGGAACGGCAATGAGCAGTTCTTC. The complete variable domain, with remaining parts taken from reference TRBV14 and TRBJ2-1, reads EAGVTQFPSHSVIEKGQTVTLRCDPISGHDNLYWYRRVMGKEIKFLLHFVKESKQDESGMPNNRFLAERTGGTYSTLKVQPAELEDSGVYFCASNPRNGNEQFFGPGTRLTVL.

The chain links TRBV4-1 to TRBJ1-6; 7 bases fit TRBD1. From germline, CDR1 is MGHRA and CDR2 YSYEKL. Germline trimming cut 1 base from V and 8 bases from J; bases unmatched to any gene: 11. The CDR3 has 17 amino acids. The CDR3 DNA reads as TGCGCCAGCAGCCAAGTGGCAGGGGGAACAATTGATTCACCCCTCCACTTT. Translation: CASSQVAGGTIDSPLHF.

J is TRBJ1-2 and V is TRBV2; maybe TRBD1 (6 bases). The germline CDR1 and CDR2 sequences are SNHLY and FYNNEI. The germline V and J ends were trimmed by 8 bases and 7 bases, with 20 bases remaining between them. CDR3 length equals 14 residues. CDR3 bases: TGTGCCAGCGGGGTCCGACAGGCGTCTACTGGCTACACCTTC. Encoded protein: CASGVRQASTGYTF.

This clone has just a few counts. The CDR3 here is CASSTLTGGAYEQYF. The CDR3, as DNA: TGTGCCAGCAGTACCCTGACAGGGGGCGCATACGAGCAGTACTTC. The J gene is TRBJ2-7, the V gene TRBV6-1; 10 positions agree with TRBD1. Germline CDR1 and CDR2: MNHNS and SASEGT. This CDR3 has 15 residues. After removal of 5 bases from V and 4 bases from J, the junction contained 8 bases not matched to a gene.

V is TRBV5-6 and J is TRBJ2-1, with D perhaps matching TRBD2 (7 bases). Between the trimmed V and J ends, which lost 4 bases and 9 bases, there was a span of 14 bases. The CDR3 is made up of 13 amino acids. Germline lookup yields CDR1 SGHDT and CDR2 YYEEEE. CDR3 DNA sequence: TGTGCCAGCAGCCGTGGGGGGGGCCGTGAGCAGTTCTTC. Its translation: CASSRGGGREQFF. The whole variable domain, filled in from reference TRBV5-6 and TRBJ2-1, reads DAGVTQSPTHLIKTRGQQVTLRCSPKSGHDTVSWYQQALGQGPQFIFQYYEEEERQRGNFPDRFSGHQFPNYSSELNVNALLLGDSALYLCASSRGGGREQFFGPGTRLTVL.

This chain connects TRBV27 to TRBJ1-5; D gene uncertain. Germline V gene data show CDR1 as MNHEY and CDR2 as SMNVEV (reference sequence). This CDR3 has 16 amino acids. V gave up 0 bases and J gave up 7 bases, with 16 bases separating them. The CDR3 region is CASSLSGSRRVQPQHF. In nucleotides, the CDR3 is TGTGCCAGCAGTTTATCAGGGTCTCGGAGGGTCCAGCCCCAGCATTTT.

The table lists this clone with a few counts. V gene TRBV14 combines with J gene TRBJ2-3; TRBD2 matches at 11 bases. The junction had 8 bases not matched to a gene; V was cut back by 4 bases and J by 2 bases. This CDR3 region has 17 residues. The germline V gene has CDR1 SGHDN and CDR2 FVKESK. CDR3 nucleotide sequence: TGTGCCAGCAGCCGACTAGCGGGGCGACAAATCACAGATACGCAGTATTTT. This gives the protein CASSRLAGRQITDTQYF.

There are a few counts of this clone. This chain uses TRBV6-1 with TRBJ2-3; D remains unclear. Trimming left V 11 bases short and J 0 bases short, with 18 bases between. The CDR3 loop spans 15 amino acids. Per germline, CDR1 MNHNS and CDR2 SASEGT. CDR3 residues: CAAHINPFSTDTQYF. CDR3 in DNA: TGTGCCGCCCACATAAACCCATTTAGCACAGATACGCAGTATTTT.

This rearrangement joins TRBV18 to TRBJ1-1; possibly TRBD1 for D (5 bases). CDR1 is KGHSH, CDR2 LQKENI, per germline. This CDR3 spans 12 amino acids. V was trimmed by 3 bases and J by 11 bases, leaving 13 bases between them. The CDR3 reads CASSPLAGGAFF. For the CDR3, the DNA is TGTGCCAGCTCACCCCTTGCGGGGGGGGCTTTCTTT.

This clone was detected a few times. The chain carries TRBV6-5 and TRBJ1-1, with D hard to call. The CDR3 sequence is 13 residues long. Looked up from germline, CDR1 is MNHEY and CDR2 is SVGAGI. V lost 6 bases and J lost 0, with 8 bases in between. The CDR3 DNA reads as TGTGCCAGCAGAAACAGCTTGAACACTGAAGCTTTCTTT. It yields the protein CASRNSLNTEAFF.

The table lists this clone with a few counts. This chain joins TRBV7-9 and TRBJ1-1; 7 nucleotides agree with TRBD1. V shed 5 bases and J 0 bases; nucleotides not matched to a gene: 9. Germline CDR1 reads SEHNR; CDR2 reads FQNEAQ (reference sequence). The CDR3 has 16 amino acids. CDR3 region: CASSPRDRSLNTEAFF. The CDR3 nucleotides read TGTGCCAGCAGCCCCCGGGACAGAAGTTTGAACACTGAAGCTTTCTTT.

The J gene is TRBJ2-1, the V gene TRBV5-4; 7 bases line up with TRBD1. In germline, CDR1 is SGHNT, CDR2 YYREEE (reference sequence). CDR3 length equals 14 residues. Trimming at V came to 4 bases and at J to 3 bases, leaving 4 bases not matched to a gene. CDR3 loop: CASSPRTGYNEQFF. The CDR3 DNA reads TGTGCCAGCAGCCCCCGGACAGGCTACAATGAGCAGTTCTTC.

The J gene is TRBJ1-2, the V gene TRBV30, with 9 bases that match TRBD1. CDR1 is GTSNPN and CDR2 is SVGIG in the germline V gene (reference sequence). Trimming cost V 6 bases and J 2 bases; bases outside gene matches: 7. The CDR3 runs 14 residues. The CDR3 DNA reads TGTGCCTGCTATGCGGACAGGGGAAACTATGGCTACACCTTC. Amino acids: CACYADRGNYGYTF.

The sample holds a few counts of this clone. This sequence joins TRBV30 and TRBJ2-7; tentatively, D is TRBD1 (6 bases). Trimming left V 2 bases short and J 3 bases short, with 11 bases between. Germline loops: CDR1 GTSNPN, CDR2 SVGIG (reference sequence). The CDR3 is made up of 13 amino acids. This chain's CDR3 is CAWSRTEIYEQYV. In nucleotides, the CDR3 is TGTGCCTGGAGTCGGACAGAAATCTACGAGCAGTACGTC.

This chain links TRBV18 with TRBJ2-3; D is ambiguous. V lost 2 bases, J lost 4 bases, and 7 bases lay in between. Germline CDR1 is KGHSH and CDR2 is LQKENI. The CDR3 is 13 amino acids. CDR3 amino acids: CASSPETADTQYF. The CDR3, as DNA: TGTGCCAGCTCACCAGAAACTGCAGATACGCAGTATTTT.

The chain links TRBV29-1 to TRBJ1-2; 7 bases agree with TRBD1. CDR1 SQVTM and CDR2 ANQGSEA come from the germline V gene. V was clipped by 6 bases and J by 9 bases; unmatched bases: 7. This CDR3 has 11 amino acids. The CDR3 nucleotides are TGCAGCGTGGGCCGGGACAGAAGCTACACCTTC. As protein: CSVGRDRSYTF.

V is TRBV9 and J is TRBJ1-1; no clear D. Germline V CDR1 and CDR2: SGDLS, YYNGEE. This CDR3 is 15 amino acids long. V was cut by 5 bases and J by 1 base, with 15 bases left in between. The CDR3 coding sequence is TGTGCCAGCAGTCCGACGGGGTCGGCGAACACTGAAGCTTTCTTT. Protein: CASSPTGSANTEAFF.

The chain couples TRBV5-1 to TRBJ2-7; 9 bases match TRBD2. This CDR3 spans 15 amino acids. Germline CDR1 SGHRS, CDR2 YFSETQ. J was trimmed by 4 bases and V by 4 bases; bases with no gene match: 9. In DNA form, the CDR3 reads TGCGCCAGCAGCCTTAGAGCGGGGGGCAAGTACGAGCAGTACTTC. As protein: CASSLRAGGKYEQYF.

The CDR3 region is CASSFTSGRHNEQFF. The CDR3 DNA is TGCGCCAGCAGCTTTACTAGCGGGAGGCACAATGAGCAGTTCTTC. The V call is TRBV5-1, the J call TRBJ2-1; TRBD2 matches at 12 bases. Per the germline V gene, CDR1 is SGHRS and CDR2 is YFSETQ. The length of the CDR3 is 15 residues. The J segment lost 5 bases and the V segment lost 2 bases, leaving 2 bases of the junction unmatched.

The chain is built from TRBV12-5 and TRBJ1-1, with TRBD1 as a possible D gene (6 bases). V was trimmed by 3 bases and J by 1 base, leaving 18 bases between them. Germline V CDR1 and CDR2: LGHNT, FRNRAP. CDR3 length equals 17 residues. The CDR3 sequence: CASGFGQSRTANTEAFF. As DNA, the CDR3 is TGTGCTAGTGGTTTTGGACAGTCAAGAACGGCGAACACTGAAGCTTTCTTT.

A remark on this clone: The same CDR3 is also encoded by other DNA sequences in this sample. The chain links TRBV20-1 to TRBJ2-1; no reliable D call. The length of the CDR3 is 10 residues. V shed 5 bases and J shed 5 bases, with 4 bases lying between them. Germline CDR1 DFQATT, CDR2 SNEGSKA (reference sequence). This chain's CDR3 is CSAQNNEQFF. For the CDR3, the DNA is TGCAGTGCTCAAAACAATGAGCAGTTCTTC.

The chain employs TRBV5-1 and TRBJ1-3; 7 bases line up with TRBD1. The CDR3 has 14 residues. CDR1 and CDR2 from the germline V gene are SGHRS and YFSETQ. V was clipped by 5 bases and J by 0 bases; unmatched bases: 2. The CDR3 DNA follows: TGCGCCAGCAGGCGGGACAGCTCTGGAAACACCATATATTTT. Translation gives CASRRDSSGNTIYF.

The rearrangement uses TRBV7-2 and TRBJ2-7; 7 bases fit TRBD2. The CDR3 covers 14 residues. With V trimmed by 5 bases and J by 2 bases, 6 bases remained unmatched. Germline V gene data show CDR1 as SGHTA and CDR2 as FQGNSA. DNA for the CDR3: TGTGCCAGCAGCCTCGGGGGGTTACCCTACGAGCAGTACTTC. Protein: CASSLGGLPYEQYF. The full variable domain, in which reference TRBV7-2 and TRBJ2-7 provide the parts outside the CDR3, is GAGVSQSPSNKVTEKGKDVELRCDPISGHTALYWYRQSLGQGLEFLIYFQGNSAPDKSGLPSDRFSAERTGGSVSTLTIQRTQQEDSAVYLCASSLGGLPYEQYFGPGTRLTVT.

This clone is a singleton in its sample. The rearrangement joins TRBV11-2 to TRBJ2-2, with 10 bases identical to TRBD2. Germline CDR1 reads SGHAT; CDR2 reads FQNNGV. The ends lost 0 bases at V and 6 bases at J; junction bases unmatched: 7. The CDR3 loop spans 17 amino acids. The CDR3 DNA sequence: TGTGCCAGCAGCTTAGATAAAAGCGGGAGGGGTCCCGGGGAGCTGTTTTTT. Amino acids: CASSLDKSGRGPGELFF. The variable domain in full, completed from reference TRBV11-2 and TRBJ2-2, reads EAGVAQSPRYKIIEKRQSVAFWCNPISGHATLYWYQQILGQGPKLLIQFQNNGVVDDSQLPKDRFSAERLKGVDSTLKIQPAKLEDSAVYLCASSLDKSGRGPGELFFGEGSRLTVL.

With respect to this clone: Other DNA sequences in the same sample also yield this CDR3. The chain recombines TRBV7-8 with TRBJ1-2, with 8 bases fitting TRBD1. Germline V gene lookup returns CDR1 SGHVS and CDR2 FQNEAQ. The CDR3 loop spans 14 amino acids. Losses at the gene ends were 0 bases for V and 5 bases for J; bases not matched to a gene: 2. The CDR3 reads CASSLARTGYGYTF. In DNA form, the CDR3 reads TGTGCCAGCAGCTTAGCGCGGACAGGGTATGGCTACACCTTC. The variable domain in full, completed from reference TRBV7-8 and TRBJ1-2, reads GAGVSQSPRYKVAKRGQDVALRCDPISGHVSLFWYQQALGQGPEFLTYFQNEAQLDKSGLPSDRFFAERPEGSVSTLKIQRTQQEDSAVYLCASSLARTGYGYTFGSGTRLTVV.

V is TRBV6-1 and J is TRBJ2-7; TRBD1 agrees at 7 bases. The germline V gene has CDR1 MNHNS and CDR2 SASEGT. This CDR3 has 13 amino acids. With V trimmed by 8 bases and J by 4 bases, 8 bases remained unmatched. The CDR3 nucleotides read TGTGCCAGCGGGACAGCATTTTTTTACGAGCAGTACTTC. Translating gives CASGTAFFYEQYF.

The rearrangement uses TRBV5-1 and TRBJ2-3; TRBD2 aligns across 7 bases. V was clipped by 5 bases and J by 2 bases; unmatched bases: 8. The CDR3 contains 15 residues. From germline, CDR1 is SGHRS and CDR2 YFSETQ. Here the CDR3 DNA reads TGCGCCAGCAGAAAACAGCGGGGCCCCACAGATACGCAGTATTTT. Protein: CASRKQRGPTDTQYF.

The chain couples TRBV7-8 to TRBJ1-6; D not resolved. The CDR3 covers 15 residues. Trimming took off 5 bases at V and 10 bases at J, with 18 bases between the two ends. Germline loops: CDR1 SGHVS, CDR2 FQNEAQ. For the CDR3, the DNA is TGTGCCAGCAGCCGTCGTTCGGGAGCGGGATCACCCCTCCACTTT. It codes for CASSRRSGAGSPLHF.

This rearrangement joins TRBV19 to TRBJ1-5; tentatively, D is TRBD1 (5 bases). V was pared by 3 bases and J by 4 bases, with 10 bases between. The CDR3 covers 14 residues. The germline V gene encodes CDR1 LNHDA and CDR2 SQIVND (reference sequence). The CDR3 sequence is CASSMMGGNQPQHF. CDR3 nucleotides: TGTGCCAGTAGTATGATGGGGGGAAATCAGCCCCAGCATTTT.